The 8 T cell receptor beta chains given below trace back to one sample, sequenced in a study of shared clonotypes between healthy human individuals. Assay used: immunoSEQ multiplex PCR; TCRdb lists only in-frame clones, some missing. The profile shows 1,100,000 or so clones, 75% to 85% of them singletons. What was sequenced was memory CD4+ T cells from PBMCs. Subset: CD45RA-negative fraction. These receptors were obtained from a man aged 18 to 30 in good health. Some clones in this sample may be carry-over from other donors' samples.

The chain uses TRBV30 and TRBJ1-2, with D unresolved. This CDR3 contains 11 residues. Germline CDR1 and CDR2: GTSNPN and SVGIG (reference sequence). Trimming took off 7 bases at V and 6 bases at J, with 12 bases between the two ends. CDR3: CASLKVNGYTF. The DNA of the CDR3 is TGTGCCTCACTTAAAGTAAATGGCTACACCTTC.

The gene calls are TRBV19 and TRBJ1-2; 7 positions match TRBD1. J lost 3 bases, V lost 6 bases, and 7 bases had no gene match. The CDR3 is 14 amino acids. Germline lookup yields CDR1 LNHDA and CDR2 SQIVND (reference sequence). CDR3 bases: TGTGCCAGTAGCCCGGACAGGCAGTACTATGGCTACACCTTC. Residues: CASSPDRQYYGYTF.

The genes are TRBV19 and TRBJ2-7; D may be TRBD1 (5 bases). The V end was cut by 3 bases, the J end by 2 bases, with 11 bases between. The germline V gene encodes CDR1 LNHDA and CDR2 SQIVND (reference sequence). This CDR3 spans 14 amino acids. The CDR3 loop is CASSIQQGPYEQYF. In nucleotides, the CDR3 is TGTGCCAGTAGTATTCAGCAGGGCCCCTACGAGCAGTACTTC.

This sequence joins TRBV28 and TRBJ1-3; D is unresolved. Trimming removed 2 bases from V and 0 bases from J, with 2 bases in between. This CDR3 contains 13 residues. Germline CDR1 is MDHEN and CDR2 is SYDVKM. CDR3 DNA sequence: TGTGCCAGCAGTTTAGACTCTGGAAACACCATATATTTT. It is translated as CASSLDSGNTIYF.

This clone came up a few times. Other DNA variants within this sample encode the same CDR3. V and J are TRBV20-1 and TRBJ1-1; D remains ambiguous. Trimming shortened V by 6 bases and J by 8 bases, and 13 bases separated the two germline ends. Looked up from germline, CDR1 is DFQATT and CDR2 is SNEGSKA (reference sequence). This CDR3 spans 11 amino acids. The CDR3: CSARAPREAFF. The CDR3 region has the DNA TGCAGTGCACGGGCCCCAAGGGAAGCTTTCTTT.

The chain carries TRBV11-2 and TRBJ1-1; no clear D. CDR1 and CDR2 from the germline V gene are SGHAT and FQNNGV. This CDR3 spans 13 amino acids. V shed 2 bases and J shed 12 bases, with 16 bases lying between them. The CDR3 nucleotides read TGTGCCAGCAGCTTACAAAGGTATAGCCTGCCTTTCTTT. This encodes CASSLQRYSLPFF.

This clone was picked up a small number of times. The J gene is TRBJ2-3, the V gene TRBV5-1; 9 bases line up with TRBD2. From germline, CDR1 is SGHRS and CDR2 YFSETQ. J was trimmed by 1 base and V by 4 bases; bases with no gene match: 4. This CDR3 has 15 amino acids. The CDR3: CASSSGRSGTDTQYF. The CDR3 DNA reads TGCGCCAGCAGCAGCGGGAGGTCGGGCACAGATACGCAGTATTTT.

The chain joins TRBV2 to TRBJ2-3, with D uncertain. Germline V lookup: CDR1 SNHLY, CDR2 FYNNEI. Trimming cost V 3 bases and J 1 base, with 8 bases left between them. The CDR3 is made up of 14 amino acids. DNA of the CDR3: TGTGCCAGCAGTGACAAGGGTGGCACAGATACGCAGTATTTT. Protein sequence: CASSDKGGTDTQYF. Combining the CDR3 with reference TRBV2 and TRBJ2-3 gives the whole variable domain EPEVTQTPSHQVTQMGQEVILRCVPISNHLYFYWYRQILGQKVEFLVSFYNNEISEKSEIFDDQFSVERPDGSNFTLKIRSTKLEDSAMYFCASSDKGGTDTQYFGPGTRLTVL.